These 20 T cell receptor beta chains were all obtained from the same sample, sequenced in a study of control samples from healthy donors and cancer patients. The method was immunoSEQ multiplex PCR; TCRdb's version includes in-frame clones alone and lacks a portion of them. The sample holds about 120,000 clones, about 93% seen once. Sequenced material: blood. The receptors shown here come from a young man in good health.

With regard to this clone: The same CDR3 is also encoded by other DNA sequences in this sample. The chain recombines TRBV7-9 with TRBJ1-2; TRBD1 agrees at 9 bases. There are 14 residues in the CDR3. Germline CDR1 reads SEHNR; CDR2 reads FQNEAQ (reference sequence). With V trimmed by 3 bases and J by 4 bases, 3 bases remained unmatched. CDR3 DNA sequence: TGTGCCAGCAGCTTGGGACAGGGAGGCTATGGCTACACCTTC. Translating gives CASSLGQGGYGYTF.

The chain employs TRBV5-1 and TRBJ2-6; D is tentatively TRBD1 or TRBD2 (5 bases each). Germline CDR1 is SGHRS and CDR2 is YFSETQ. This CDR3 region has 18 residues. Trimming removed 4 bases at V and 0 bases at J, with 17 bases between. CDR3 DNA: TGCGCCAGCAGCCCCGACCCGGGACGTACCTCTGGGGCCAACGTCCTGACTTTC. Translating gives CASSPDPGRTSGANVLTF.

J is TRBJ2-3 and V is TRBV6-5; 11 nucleotides line up with TRBD2. V was clipped by 11 bases and J by 6 bases; unmatched bases: 13. Germline lookup yields CDR1 MNHEY and CDR2 SVGAGI. This CDR3 region has 15 residues. CDR3 sequence reads: CASTAASGGPDTQYF. Here the CDR3 DNA reads TGTGCCTCCACGGCGGCTAGCGGGGGGCCTGATACGCAGTATTTT.

The chain is built from TRBV27 and TRBJ1-2, with D tentatively TRBD1 (6 bases). Germline loops: CDR1 MNHEY, CDR2 SMNVEV (reference sequence). V lost 1 base, J lost 6 bases, and 12 bases lay in between. The CDR3 length is 14 residues. CDR3 sequence reads: CASSLFREGDGYTF. The CDR3 DNA reads TGTGCCAGCAGTTTATTTCGCGAGGGGGATGGCTACACCTTC.

The rearrangement links TRBV7-9 to TRBJ2-2; D gene ambiguous. The CDR3 covers 15 residues. Deletions cut 10 bases from V and 0 bases from J, with 15 bases between. The germline V gene encodes CDR1 SEHNR and CDR2 FQNEAQ (reference sequence). The CDR3 DNA reads TGTGCCACCCCACCAGGAGCTGCGAACACCGGGGAGCTGTTTTTT. It is translated as CATPPGAANTGELFF.

This clone was picked up one time. V gene TRBV7-2 combines with J gene TRBJ1-2; D ambiguous. Per germline, CDR1 SGHTA and CDR2 FQGNSA. The CDR3 is made up of 12 amino acids. V lost 5 bases, J lost 10 bases, and 14 bases lay in between. CDR3 coding DNA: TGTGCCAGCAGCCCCCCGGCTAGACTCTACACCTTC. It is translated as CASSPPARLYTF.

V usage is TRBV28 and J usage is TRBJ2-1; D might be TRBD1 (6 bases). This CDR3 region has 18 residues. Germline assignment: CDR1 MDHEN and CDR2 SYDVKM. Trimming left V 3 bases short and J 3 bases short, with 21 bases between. CDR3 sequence (DNA): TGTGCCAGCAGTTTGGAACAGGGTCCGGCTTCTTTCTACAATGAGCAGTTCTTC. Protein: CASSLEQGPASFYNEQFF.

A remark on this clone: The same CDR3 is also encoded by other DNA sequences in this sample. The rearrangement uses TRBV6-5 and TRBJ1-3, with a possible D match to TRBD1 (5 bases). The length of the CDR3 is 15 residues. CDR1 is MNHEY and CDR2 is SVGAGI in the germline V gene. Trimming left V 0 bases short and J 1 base short, with 7 bases between. CDR3 protein: CASSYSTGSGNTIYF. CDR3 DNA: TGTGCCAGCAGTTACTCCACAGGATCTGGAAACACCATATATTTT.

The V gene is TRBV6-6, the J gene TRBJ2-3, with a tentative D call TRBD2 (6 bases). CDR1 is MNHNY and CDR2 is SVGAGI in the germline V gene (reference sequence). V lost 0 bases and J lost 6, with 10 bases in between. The CDR3 sequence is 14 residues long. The CDR3 DNA reads TGTGCCAGCAGTTACTCGGGGGGTAGGGATACGCAGTATTTT. Encoded protein: CASSYSGGRDTQYF.

This rearrangement joins TRBV21-1 to TRBJ2-1; TRBD2 was called by the table and not checked on the DNA. TRBV21-1 is deemed a pseudogene. There are 16 residues in the CDR3. The chain's CDR3 is CASSKNDGTSNNEQFF. CDR3 sequence (DNA): TGTGCCAGCAGCAAGAACGATGGGACTAGTAACAATGAGCAGTTCTTC.

The CDR3 region has the DNA TGTGCCAGCAGTTTAACCGGGACAGGGGCCTACGAGCAGTACTTC. It specifies CASSLTGTGAYEQYF. This chain links TRBV27 with TRBJ2-7; 10 nucleotides line up with TRBD1. The germline CDR1 and CDR2 sequences are MNHEY and SMNVEV (reference sequence). V dropped 2 bases and J dropped 2; count of bases not matched to a gene: 3. The CDR3 consists of 15 residues.

The chain carries TRBV7-9 and TRBJ2-3; TRBD2 might be the D (5 bases). V was trimmed by 5 bases and J by 2 bases, leaving 14 bases between them. This CDR3 comprises 15 residues. Germline CDR1 is SEHNR and CDR2 is FQNEAQ (reference sequence). CDR3 region: CASSPGGLATDTQYF. The CDR3 nucleotides read TGTGCCAGCAGCCCGGGTGGGCTAGCCACAGATACGCAGTATTTT. The whole variable domain, filled in from reference TRBV7-9 and TRBJ2-3, reads DTGVSQNPRHKITKRGQNVTFRCDPISEHNRLYWYRQTLGQGPEFLTYFQNEAQLEKSRLLSDRFSAERPKGSFSTLEIQRTEQGDSAMYLCASSPGGLATDTQYFGPGTRLTVL.

A note on this clone: Other nucleotide sequences from this sample produce the same CDR3. The chain recombines TRBV5-1 with TRBJ1-1, with D hard to call. The germline V gene has CDR1 SGHRS and CDR2 YFSETQ. This CDR3 region has 13 residues. Deletions cut 0 bases from V and 6 bases from J, with 9 bases between. The CDR3 DNA reads as TGCGCCAGCAGCTTGGCAGGCGGAGCTGAAGCTTTCTTT. Residues: CASSLAGGAEAFF.

The V gene is TRBV4-1, the J gene TRBJ1-3; D gene unclear. The V end lost 4 bases, the J end lost 0 bases, and 4 bases lay between the germline ends. The CDR3 consists of 13 residues. CDR1 is MGHRA, CDR2 YSYEKL, per germline. DNA of the CDR3: TGCGCCAGCAGCCCTGCCTCTGGAAACACCATATATTTT. It is translated as CASSPASGNTIYF.

Only a few counts were recorded for this clone. The chain links TRBV7-6 to TRBJ2-7; 7 nucleotides line up with TRBD1. From germline, CDR1 is SGHVS and CDR2 FNYEAQ. The V segment lost 5 bases and the J segment 4 bases; nucleotides outside the gene matches: 8. This CDR3 has 14 residues. The DNA of the CDR3 is TGTGCCAGCAGCGTATCGGGACAGCTTTACGAGCAGTACTTC. Amino acid sequence: CASSVSGQLYEQYF.

Remarks on this clone: The germline gene is not matched at one end of the junction; a read error may be the cause. The chain uses TRBV6-4 and TRBJ1-2, with D uncertain. The CDR3 spans 9 residues. Germline-derived CDR1 and CDR2 are MRHNA and SNTAGT. CDR3 sequence reads: CASSDPQDF. The CDR3 DNA reads TGTGCCAGCAGTGACCCGCAAGACTTC.

The genes are TRBV24-1 and TRBJ1-2; D unclear. From germline, CDR1 is KGHDR and CDR2 SFDVKD. This CDR3 contains 14 residues. Trimming took off 5 bases at V and 6 bases at J, with 15 bases between the two ends. The CDR3 spells CATSGGTWGDGYTF. Here the CDR3 DNA reads TGTGCCACCAGTGGGGGTACGTGGGGAGATGGCTACACCTTC.

The CDR3 nucleotides read TGTGCCAGCAGTTTTCGGGTAGGAGCGGCGGGTGATACGCAGTATTTT. This sequence encodes CASSFRVGAAGDTQYF. The chain has TRBV6-5 and TRBJ2-3; a weak D match, TRBD2 (5 bases). Germline V gives CDR1 MNHEY, CDR2 SVGAGI. CDR3 size: 16 residues. The V gene lost 4 bases and the J gene lost 6 bases, with 20 bases spanning the gap.

The chain combines TRBV19 with TRBJ2-4; no firm D call. Germline V lookup: CDR1 LNHDA, CDR2 SQIVND (reference sequence). V lost 4 bases and J lost 0, with 7 bases in between. The length of the CDR3 is 14 residues. As DNA, the CDR3 is TGTGCCAGTAGTAATTCGGTAGCCAAAAACATTCAGTACTTC. Its translation: CASSNSVAKNIQYF.

This chain connects TRBV6-6 to TRBJ1-3, with D unclear. The germline gives CDR1 MNHNY, CDR2 SVGAGI (reference sequence). This CDR3 has 15 residues. Trimming shortened V by 7 bases and J by 0 bases, and 13 bases separated the two germline ends. The CDR3 DNA reads TGTGCCAGCACCCGATTAGGAAACTCTGGAAACACCATATATTTT. Amino acid sequence: CASTRLGNSGNTIYF.